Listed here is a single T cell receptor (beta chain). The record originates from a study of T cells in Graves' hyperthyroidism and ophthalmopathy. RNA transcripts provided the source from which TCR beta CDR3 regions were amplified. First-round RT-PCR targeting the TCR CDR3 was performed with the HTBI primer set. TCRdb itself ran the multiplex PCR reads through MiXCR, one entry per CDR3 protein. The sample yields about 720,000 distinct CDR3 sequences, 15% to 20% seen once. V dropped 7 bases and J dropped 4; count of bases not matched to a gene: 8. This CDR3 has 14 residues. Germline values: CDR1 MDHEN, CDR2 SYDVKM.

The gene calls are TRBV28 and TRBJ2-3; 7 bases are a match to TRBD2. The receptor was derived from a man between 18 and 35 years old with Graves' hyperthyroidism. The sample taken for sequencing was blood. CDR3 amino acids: CASNQAGEADTQYF. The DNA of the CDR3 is TGTGCCAGCAATCAGGCGGGAGAGGCAGATACGCAGTATTTT. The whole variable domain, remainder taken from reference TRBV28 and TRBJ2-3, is DVKVTQSSRYLVKRTGEKVFLECVQDMDHENMFWYRQDPGLGLRLIYFSYDVKMKEKGDIPEGYSVSREKKERFSLILESASTNQTSMYLCASNQAGEADTQYFGPGTRLTVL.